This T cell receptor (beta chain) was found in a study of identical twins. Regarding the study as a whole: Sharing of beta out-of-frame sequences by twins showed a weaker excess. Some out-of-frame alpha sequences were shared by twins, and these showed excess low generation probability. Models underpredicted monozygotic twin sharing of out-of-frame TCR alpha. Conclusions came from cross-sectional statistical analysis, not from following the same donors.

TCRdb re-called the 5' RACE reads through MiXCR, storing one row per CDR3 protein. The table lists around 670,000 distinct CDR3 sequences, approximately 6.1% of them singletons. This clonotype showed up many times. Antigen unknown. V was clipped by 4 bases and J by 2 bases, with 15 bases between them. This CDR3 has 16 residues. The germline CDR1 and CDR2 sequences are KGHDR and SFDVKD. The sequencing sample was made of naive T cells sorted from blood. V is TRBV24-1 and J is TRBJ2-3; weak D call: TRBD1 (6 bases). The TCR originated in a man aged 18 to 35 in good health. The CDR3 reads CATSDSGQIDTDTQYF. As DNA, the CDR3 is TGTGCCACCAGTGACTCGGGACAAATTGACACAGATACGCAGTATTTT.